The entry below gives a single T cell receptor beta chain sequence along with its context. The data derive from a study of OX40 agonist ivuxolimab in advanced cancers. Trimming cost V 0 bases and J 2 bases, with 9 bases left between them. Germline V gives CDR1 SGHKS, CDR2 YYEKEE (reference sequence). The CDR3 has 16 residues. TCRdb keeps only in-frame clones here, not all; method: immunoSEQ multiplex PCR. The table records tens of thousands of clones, roughly 80% of them present only once. Sequencing was performed on CD4+ or CD8+ T cells sorted from blood, taken in a trial of the OX40 agonist ivuxolimab. The clonotype comes from an adult with an advanced solid tumor such as melanoma, head and neck, liver or kidney cancer. This chain links TRBV5-5 with TRBJ2-6, with a tentative D call TRBD2 (5 bases). CDR3 protein: CASSLGLATGANVLTF. The CDR3 DNA reads as TGTGCCAGCAGCTTGGGGCTAGCTACTGGGGCCAACGTCCTGACTTTC. Full variable domain (rest looked up from reference TRBV5-5 and TRBJ2-6): DAGVTQSPTHLIKTRGQQVTLRCSPISGHKSVSWYQQVLGQGPQFIFQYYEKEERGRGNFPDRFSARQFPNYSSELNVNALLLGDSALYLCASSLGLATGANVLTFGAGSRLTVL.